This T cell receptor (beta chain) emerged from a study of OX40 agonist ivuxolimab in advanced cancers. Study-wide context: At 0.01 to 10 mg/kg, ivuxolimab was administered intravenously to patients every 2 weeks. Patients with prior anti-PD-1, anti-PD-L1 or anti-CTLA-4 therapy were eligible; 40% had some. Whole-study results and caveats: Partial responders at 0.1-3.0 mg/kg showed near-lowest clonal expansion.

Libraries were prepared by immunoSEQ multiplex PCR; TCRdb keeps only in-frame clonotypes and omits some of them. The data contain nearly 70,000 clones, around 85% of them singletons. Germline lookup yields CDR1 LNHDA and CDR2 SQIVND (reference sequence). The CDR3 runs to 14 residues. V was cut by 4 bases and J by 5 bases, with 14 bases left in between. To note about this clone: Its antigen is still unknown.

The TCR sequence derives from an adult with an advanced solid tumor such as melanoma, head and neck, liver or kidney cancer. Sequencing used CD4+ or CD8+ T cells sorted from blood, obtained in a trial of the OX40 agonist ivuxolimab. The genes are TRBV19 and TRBJ1-1; possibly TRBD1 for D (6 bases). CDR3 coding DNA: TGTGCCAGTAGTAAGCCGGGGGGGCGGACTGAAGCTTTCTTT. This translates into CASSKPGGRTEAFF. Combining the CDR3 with reference TRBV19 and TRBJ1-1 gives the whole variable domain DGGITQSPKYLFRKEGQNVTLSCEQNLNHDAMYWYRQDPGQGLRLIYYSQIVNDFQKGDIAEGYSVSREKKESFPLTVTSAQKNPTAFYLCASSKPGGRTEAFFGQGTRLTVV.